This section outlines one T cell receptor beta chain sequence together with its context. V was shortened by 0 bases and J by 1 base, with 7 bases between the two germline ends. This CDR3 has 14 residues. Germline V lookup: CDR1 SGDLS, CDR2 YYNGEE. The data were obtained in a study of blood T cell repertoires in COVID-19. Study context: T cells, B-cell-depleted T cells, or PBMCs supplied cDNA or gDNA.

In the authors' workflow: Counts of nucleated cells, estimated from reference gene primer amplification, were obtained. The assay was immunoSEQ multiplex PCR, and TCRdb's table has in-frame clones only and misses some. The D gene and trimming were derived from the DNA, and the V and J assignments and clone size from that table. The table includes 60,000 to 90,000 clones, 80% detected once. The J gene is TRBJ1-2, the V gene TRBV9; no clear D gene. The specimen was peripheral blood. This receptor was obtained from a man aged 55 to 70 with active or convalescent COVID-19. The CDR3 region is CASSVVEGNYGYTF. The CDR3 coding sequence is TGTGCCAGCAGCGTAGTCGAGGGTAACTATGGCTACACCTTC. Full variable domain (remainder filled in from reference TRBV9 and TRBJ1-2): DSGVTQTPKHLITATGQRVTLRCSPRSGDLSVYWYQQSLDQGLQFLIQYYNGEERAKGNILERFSAQQFPDLHSELNLSSLELGDSALYFCASSVVEGNYGYTFGSGTRLTVV.